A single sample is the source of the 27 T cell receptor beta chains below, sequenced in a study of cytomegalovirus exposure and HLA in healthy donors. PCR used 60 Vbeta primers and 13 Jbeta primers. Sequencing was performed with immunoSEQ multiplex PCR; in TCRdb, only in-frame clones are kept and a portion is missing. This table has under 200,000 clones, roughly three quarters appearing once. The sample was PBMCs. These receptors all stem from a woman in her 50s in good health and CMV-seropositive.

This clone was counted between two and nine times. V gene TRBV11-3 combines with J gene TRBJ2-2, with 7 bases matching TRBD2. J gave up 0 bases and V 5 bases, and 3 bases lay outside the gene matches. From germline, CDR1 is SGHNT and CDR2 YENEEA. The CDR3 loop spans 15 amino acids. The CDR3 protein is CASSLGGANTGELFF. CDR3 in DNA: TGTGCCAGCAGCCTTGGGGGGGCGAACACCGGGGAGCTGTTTTTT.

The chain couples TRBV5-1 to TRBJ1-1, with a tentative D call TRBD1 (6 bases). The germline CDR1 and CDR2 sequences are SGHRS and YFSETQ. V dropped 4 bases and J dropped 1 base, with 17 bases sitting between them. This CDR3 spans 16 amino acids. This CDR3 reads CASSESTGWRNTEAFF. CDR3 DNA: TGCGCCAGCAGCGAAAGCACAGGGTGGCGGAACACTGAAGCTTTCTTT.

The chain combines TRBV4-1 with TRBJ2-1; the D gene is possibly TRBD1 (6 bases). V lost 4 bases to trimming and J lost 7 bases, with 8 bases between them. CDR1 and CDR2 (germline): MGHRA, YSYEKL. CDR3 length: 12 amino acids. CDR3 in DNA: TGCGCCAGCAGCCTCAGGGGTAATGAGCAGTTCTTC. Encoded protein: CASSLRGNEQFF.

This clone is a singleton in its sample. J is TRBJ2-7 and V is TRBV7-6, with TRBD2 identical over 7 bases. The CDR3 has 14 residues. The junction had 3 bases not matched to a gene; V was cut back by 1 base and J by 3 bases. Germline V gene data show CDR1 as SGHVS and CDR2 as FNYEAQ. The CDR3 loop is CASSLVGEGYEQYF. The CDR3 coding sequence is TGTGCCAGCAGCTTAGTTGGGGAGGGCTACGAGCAGTACTTC. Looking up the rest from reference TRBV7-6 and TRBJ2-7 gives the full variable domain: GAGVSQSPRYKVTKRGQDVALRCDPISGHVSLYWYRQALGQGPEFLTYFNYEAQQDKSGLPNDRFSAERPEGSISTLTIQRTEQRDSAMYRCASSLVGEGYEQYFGPGTRLTVT.

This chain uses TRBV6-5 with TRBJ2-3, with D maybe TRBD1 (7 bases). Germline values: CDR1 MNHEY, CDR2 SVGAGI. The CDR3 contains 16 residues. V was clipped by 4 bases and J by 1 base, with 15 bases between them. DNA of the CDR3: TGTGCCAGCAGTTCCCCAGGGGGGCTACGCACAGATACGCAGTATTTT. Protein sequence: CASSSPGGLRTDTQYF.

CDR3: CASDRQGAAITEAFF. CDR3 nucleotide sequence: TGTGCCAGCGATCGGCAGGGTGCGGCGATCACTGAAGCTTTCTTT. This sequence joins TRBV2 and TRBJ1-1, with D maybe TRBD1 (5 bases). There are 15 residues in the CDR3. CDR1 and CDR2 from the germline V gene are SNHLY and FYNNEI. The V and J ends lost 8 bases and 4 bases respectively, with 20 bases between them.

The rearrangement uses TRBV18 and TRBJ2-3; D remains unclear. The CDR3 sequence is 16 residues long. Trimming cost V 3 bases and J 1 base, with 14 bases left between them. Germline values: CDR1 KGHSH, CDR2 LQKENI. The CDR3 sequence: CASSPLGATRTDTQYF. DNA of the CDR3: TGTGCCAGCTCACCCCTGGGCGCGACCCGCACAGATACGCAGTATTTT.

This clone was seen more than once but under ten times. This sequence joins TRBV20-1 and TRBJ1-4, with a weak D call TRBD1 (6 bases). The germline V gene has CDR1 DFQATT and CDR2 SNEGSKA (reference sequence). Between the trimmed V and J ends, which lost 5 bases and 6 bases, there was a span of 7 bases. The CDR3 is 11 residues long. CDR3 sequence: CSAAGDEKLFF. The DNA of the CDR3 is TGCAGTGCTGCAGGGGATGAAAAACTGTTTTTT.

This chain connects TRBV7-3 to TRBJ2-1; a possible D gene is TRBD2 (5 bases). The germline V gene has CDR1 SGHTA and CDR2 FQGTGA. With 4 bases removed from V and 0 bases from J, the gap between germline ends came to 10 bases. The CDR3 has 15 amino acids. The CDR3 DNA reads TGTGCCAGCAGCTGGACTCAAAGCTCCTACAATGAGCAGTTCTTC. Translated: CASSWTQSSYNEQFF.

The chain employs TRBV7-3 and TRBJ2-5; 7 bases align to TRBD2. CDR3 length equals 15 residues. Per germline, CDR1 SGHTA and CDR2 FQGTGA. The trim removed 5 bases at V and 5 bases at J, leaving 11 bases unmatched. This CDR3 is CASSPGTTTRETQYF. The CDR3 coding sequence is TGTGCCAGCAGCCCCGGGACTACGACTAGGGAGACCCAGTACTTC.

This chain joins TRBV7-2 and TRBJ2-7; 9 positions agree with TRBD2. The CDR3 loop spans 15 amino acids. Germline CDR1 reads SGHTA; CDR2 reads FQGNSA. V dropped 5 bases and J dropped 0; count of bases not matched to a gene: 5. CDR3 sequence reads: CASSPGLAFSYEQYF. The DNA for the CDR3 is TGTGCCAGCAGCCCAGGACTAGCGTTCTCCTACGAGCAGTACTTC. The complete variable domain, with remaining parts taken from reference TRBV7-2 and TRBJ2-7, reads GAGVSQSPSNKVTEKGKDVELRCDPISGHTALYWYRQSLGQGLEFLIYFQGNSAPDKSGLPSDRFSAERTGGSVSTLTIQRTQQEDSAVYLCASSPGLAFSYEQYFGPGTRLTVT.

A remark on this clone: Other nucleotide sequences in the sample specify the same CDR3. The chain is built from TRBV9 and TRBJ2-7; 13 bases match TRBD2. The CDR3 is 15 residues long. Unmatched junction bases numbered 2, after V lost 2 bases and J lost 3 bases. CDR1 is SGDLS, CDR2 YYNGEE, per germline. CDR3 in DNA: TGTGCCAGCAGCGTCGGACTAGCGGGAGACTACGAGCAGTACTTC. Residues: CASSVGLAGDYEQYF. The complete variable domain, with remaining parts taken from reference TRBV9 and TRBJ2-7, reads DSGVTQTPKHLITATGQRVTLRCSPRSGDLSVYWYQQSLDQGLQFLIQYYNGEERAKGNILERFSAQQFPDLHSELNLSSLELGDSALYFCASSVGLAGDYEQYFGPGTRLTVT.

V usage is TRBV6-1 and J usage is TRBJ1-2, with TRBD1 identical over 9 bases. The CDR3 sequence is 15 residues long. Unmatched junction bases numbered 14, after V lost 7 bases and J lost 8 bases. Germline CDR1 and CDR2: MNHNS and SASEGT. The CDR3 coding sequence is TGTGCCAGCAATCAAGACAGGGGGGACCTATGGGGCTACACCTTC. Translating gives CASNQDRGDLWGYTF.

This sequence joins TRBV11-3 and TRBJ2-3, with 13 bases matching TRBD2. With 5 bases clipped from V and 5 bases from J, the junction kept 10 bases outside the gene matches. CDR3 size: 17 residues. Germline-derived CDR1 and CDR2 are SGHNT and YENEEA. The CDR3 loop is CASSHAGTSGAGDTQYF. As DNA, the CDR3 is TGTGCCAGCAGCCACGCCGGGACTAGCGGGGCGGGAGATACGCAGTATTTT.

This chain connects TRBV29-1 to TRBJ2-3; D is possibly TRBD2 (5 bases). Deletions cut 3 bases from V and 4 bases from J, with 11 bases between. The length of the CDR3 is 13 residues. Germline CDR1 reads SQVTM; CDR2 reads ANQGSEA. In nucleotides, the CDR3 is TGCAGCGTTGATGGTCTGAGGGCAGATACGCAGTATTTT. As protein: CSVDGLRADTQYF.

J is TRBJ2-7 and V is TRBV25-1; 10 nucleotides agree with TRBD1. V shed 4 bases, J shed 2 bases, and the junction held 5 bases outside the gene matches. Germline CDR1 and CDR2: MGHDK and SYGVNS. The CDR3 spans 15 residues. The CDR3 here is CASSARTGGTYEQYF. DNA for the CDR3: TGTGCCAGCAGTGCTAGGACAGGGGGGACCTACGAGCAGTACTTC.

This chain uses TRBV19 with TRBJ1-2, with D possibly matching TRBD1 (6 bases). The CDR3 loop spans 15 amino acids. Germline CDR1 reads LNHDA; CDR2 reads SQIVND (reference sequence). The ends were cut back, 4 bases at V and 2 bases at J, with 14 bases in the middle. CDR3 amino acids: CASSRIPTGNYGYTF. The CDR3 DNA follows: TGTGCCAGTAGTAGGATCCCGACAGGAAACTATGGCTACACCTTC.

In DNA form, the CDR3 reads TGTGCCAGTGGCCCGGGACAGGGGGTGTCTAGCTATGGCTACACCTTC. Its protein is CASGPGQGVSSYGYTF. This chain links TRBV19 with TRBJ1-2; 11 nucleotides line up with TRBD1. CDR1 and CDR2 from the germline V gene are LNHDA and SQIVND (reference sequence). This CDR3 contains 16 residues. V shed 8 bases, J shed 4 bases, and the junction held 12 bases outside the gene matches.

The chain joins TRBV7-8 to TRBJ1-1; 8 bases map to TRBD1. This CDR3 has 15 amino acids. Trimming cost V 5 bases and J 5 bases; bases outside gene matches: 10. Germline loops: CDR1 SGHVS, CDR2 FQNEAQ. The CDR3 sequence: CASSESRGRRTEAFF. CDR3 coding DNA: TGTGCCAGCAGCGAGTCCAGGGGGCGACGGACTGAAGCTTTCTTT.

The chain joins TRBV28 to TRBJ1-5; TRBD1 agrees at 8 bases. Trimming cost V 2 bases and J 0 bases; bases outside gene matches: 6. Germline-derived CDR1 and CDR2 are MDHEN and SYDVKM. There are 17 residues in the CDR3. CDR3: CASSLGRGHYSNQPQHF. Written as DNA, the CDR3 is TGTGCCAGCAGTTTAGGCAGGGGGCACTATAGCAATCAGCCCCAGCATTTT.

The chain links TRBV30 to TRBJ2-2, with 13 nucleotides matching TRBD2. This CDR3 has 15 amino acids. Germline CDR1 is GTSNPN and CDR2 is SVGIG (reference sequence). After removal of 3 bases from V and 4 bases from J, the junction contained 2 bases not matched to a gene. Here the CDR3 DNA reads TGTGCCTGGAGAAGACTAGCGGGAGGCACCGGGGAGCTGTTTTTT. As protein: CAWRRLAGGTGELFF. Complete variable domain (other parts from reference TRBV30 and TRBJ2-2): SQTIHQWPATLVQPVGSPLSLECTVEGTSNPNLYWYRQAAGRGLQLLFYSVGIGQISSEVPQNLSASRPQDRQFILSSKKLLLSDSGFYLCAWRRLAGGTGELFFGEGSRLTVL.

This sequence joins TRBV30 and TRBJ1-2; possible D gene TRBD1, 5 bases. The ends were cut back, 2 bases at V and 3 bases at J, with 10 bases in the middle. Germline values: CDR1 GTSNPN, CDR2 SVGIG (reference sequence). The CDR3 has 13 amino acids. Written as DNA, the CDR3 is TGTGCCTGGAGTCAACAGGTCGACTATGGCTACACCTTC. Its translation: CAWSQQVDYGYTF.

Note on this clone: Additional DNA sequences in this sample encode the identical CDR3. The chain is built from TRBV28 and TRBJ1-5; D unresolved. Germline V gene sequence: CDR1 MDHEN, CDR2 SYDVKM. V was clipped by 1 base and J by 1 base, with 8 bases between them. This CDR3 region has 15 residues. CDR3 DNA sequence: TGTGCCAGCAGTTTATCGGCGGAGAGCAATCAGCCCCAGCATTTT. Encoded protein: CASSLSAESNQPQHF. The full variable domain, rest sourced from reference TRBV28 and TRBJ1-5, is DVKVTQSSRYLVKRTGEKVFLECVQDMDHENMFWYRQDPGLGLRLIYFSYDVKMKEKGDIPEGYSVSREKKERFSLILESASTNQTSMYLCASSLSAESNQPQHFGDGTRLSIL.

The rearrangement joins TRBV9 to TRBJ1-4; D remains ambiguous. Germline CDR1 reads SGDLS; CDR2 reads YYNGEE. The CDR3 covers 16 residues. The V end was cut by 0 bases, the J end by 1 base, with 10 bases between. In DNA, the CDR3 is TGTGCCAGCAGCGTAGATGGCAGGCTAACTAATGAAAAACTGTTTTTT. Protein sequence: CASSVDGRLTNEKLFF.

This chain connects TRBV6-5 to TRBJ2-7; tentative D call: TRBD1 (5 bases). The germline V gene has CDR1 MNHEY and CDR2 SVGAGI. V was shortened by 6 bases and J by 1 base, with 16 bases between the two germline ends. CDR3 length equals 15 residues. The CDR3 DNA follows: TGTGCCAGCAGAGCCCAGGGTCCCCAGTCCTACGAGCAGTACTTC. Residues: CASRAQGPQSYEQYF.

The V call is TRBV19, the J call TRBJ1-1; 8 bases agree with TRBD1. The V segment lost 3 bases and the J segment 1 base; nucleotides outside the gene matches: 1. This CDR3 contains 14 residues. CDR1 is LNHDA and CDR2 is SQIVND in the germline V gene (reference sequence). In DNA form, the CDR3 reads TGTGCCAGTAGTATCGACAGGGGGAACACTGAAGCTTTCTTT. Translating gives CASSIDRGNTEAFF.

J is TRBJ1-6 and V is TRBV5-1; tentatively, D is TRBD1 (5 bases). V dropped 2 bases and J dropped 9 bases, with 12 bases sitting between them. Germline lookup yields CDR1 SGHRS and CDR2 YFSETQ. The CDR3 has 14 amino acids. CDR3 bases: TGCGCCAGCAGCTTCACCAGGGATAGTTCACCCCTCCACTTT. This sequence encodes CASSFTRDSSPLHF.